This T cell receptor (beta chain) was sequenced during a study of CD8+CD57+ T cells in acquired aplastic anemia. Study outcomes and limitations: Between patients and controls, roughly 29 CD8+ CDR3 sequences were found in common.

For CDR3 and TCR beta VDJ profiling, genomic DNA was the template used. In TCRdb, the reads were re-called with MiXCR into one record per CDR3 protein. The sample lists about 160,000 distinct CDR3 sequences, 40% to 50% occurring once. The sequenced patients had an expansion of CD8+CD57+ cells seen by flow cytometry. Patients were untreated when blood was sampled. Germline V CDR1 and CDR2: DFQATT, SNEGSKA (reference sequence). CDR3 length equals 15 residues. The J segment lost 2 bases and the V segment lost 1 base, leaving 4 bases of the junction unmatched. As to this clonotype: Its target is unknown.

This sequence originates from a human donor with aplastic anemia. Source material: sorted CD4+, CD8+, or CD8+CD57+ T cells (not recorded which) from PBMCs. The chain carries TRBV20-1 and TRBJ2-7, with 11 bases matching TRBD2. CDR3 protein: CSARGVAGGPYEQYF. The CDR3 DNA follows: TGCAGTGCTAGAGGGGTAGCGGGAGGGCCCTACGAGCAGTACTTC.